Listed here are 26 T cell receptor beta chains from one sample, sequenced in a study of blood T cell repertoires in COVID-19. Profiled with immunoSEQ multiplex PCR; TCRdb holds only in-frame clones, not every one. The sample carries over 200,000 clones, around 90% recorded once. Sequencing used peripheral blood. These receptors came from a man in his 60s with COVID-19, enrolled during active disease.

This chain joins TRBV27 and TRBJ2-3; 13 bases align to TRBD2. Germline CDR1 MNHEY, CDR2 SMNVEV (reference sequence). This CDR3 comprises 19 residues. Trimming at V came to 5 bases and at J to 6 bases, leaving 17 bases not matched to a gene. The CDR3 DNA reads as TGTGCCAGCAGTCCTCGAGGACTAGCGGGAGTAATTCTCGGGGATACGCAGTATTTT. Its protein product is CASSPRGLAGVILGDTQYF.

This clone was detected once. CDR3 loop: CASRATGAGEQYF. CDR3 bases: TGTGCCAGCAGGGCGACAGGGGCGGGGGAGCAGTACTTC. The chain is built from TRBV28 and TRBJ2-7, with 8 bases lining up with TRBD1. From germline, CDR1 is MDHEN and CDR2 SYDVKM. The CDR3 is 13 amino acids. V gave up 6 bases and J gave up 7 bases; unmatched junction bases: 8.

The CDR3 bases are TGTGCCAGCAACCTATACAGGGGCGAGACCCAGTACTTC. Residues: CASNLYRGETQYF. The chain employs TRBV14 and TRBJ2-5, with TRBD1 identical over 7 bases. The trim removed 7 bases at V and 5 bases at J, leaving 7 bases unmatched. The germline V gene has CDR1 SGHDN and CDR2 FVKESK. The CDR3 has 13 residues.

The chain uses TRBV5-1 and TRBJ2-3; TRBD2 matches 11 bases. The CDR3 sequence is 15 residues long. Trimming removed 2 bases from V and 2 bases from J; junction bases left unmatched: 1. Per the germline V gene, CDR1 is SGHRS and CDR2 is YFSETQ. The CDR3 nucleotides read TGCGCCAGCAGCTTACTAGCGGGGGACACAGATACGCAGTATTTT. Its translation is CASSLLAGDTDTQYF. The full variable domain, its missing parts supplied by reference TRBV5-1 and TRBJ2-3, is KAGVTQTPRYLIKTRGQQVTLSCSPISGHRSVSWYQQTPGQGLQFLFEYFSETQRNKGNFPGRFSGRQFSNSRSEMNVSTLELGDSALYLCASSLLAGDTDTQYFGPGTRLTVL.

This clone has only a few counts. The V gene is TRBV6-5, the J gene TRBJ1-2, with TRBD1 matching over 9 bases. Germline V gene lookup returns CDR1 MNHEY and CDR2 SVGAGI. The CDR3 runs to 15 residues. Unmatched junction bases numbered 9, after V lost 6 bases and J lost 4 bases. The DNA of the CDR3 is TGTGCCAGCAGCCTCCGGGACAGGGAGGGCTATGGCTACACCTTC. Its translation: CASSLRDREGYGYTF.

The V and J genes are TRBV7-3 and TRBJ2-1; unclear D gene. Per the germline V gene, CDR1 is SGHTA and CDR2 is FQGTGA. V dropped 1 base and J dropped 4 bases, with 5 bases sitting between them. There are 13 residues in the CDR3. This CDR3 is CASSLNQYNEQFF. The CDR3 DNA follows: TGTGCCAGCAGCTTAAATCAGTACAATGAGCAGTTCTTC.

The chain combines TRBV14 with TRBJ1-2; D is possibly TRBD1 (5 bases). There are 14 residues in the CDR3. Deletions cut 4 bases from V and 3 bases from J, with 12 bases between. The germline V gene has CDR1 SGHDN and CDR2 FVKESK. The CDR3 DNA sequence: TGTGCCAGCAGCCCCCGGGGGTTCTACTATGGCTACACCTTC. Protein product: CASSPRGFYYGYTF.

The CDR3, as DNA: TGTGCCAGCAGCATAAACCAGGGTTCCGGAAACACCATATATTTT. Translation: CASSINQGSGNTIYF. V gene TRBV5-4 combines with J gene TRBJ1-3; D is possibly TRBD1 (5 bases). From germline, CDR1 is SGHNT and CDR2 YYREEE (reference sequence). V lost 4 bases, J lost 4 bases, and 15 bases lay in between. The CDR3 covers 15 residues.

This clone was observed once. The V gene is TRBV3-1 (or the pseudogene TRBV3-2), the J gene TRBJ1-1, with 8 bases matching TRBD1. The CDR3 spans 13 residues. J was trimmed by 7 bases and V by 2 bases; bases with no gene match: 3. Germline V gives CDR1 LGHDT, CDR2 YNNKEL (reference sequence). The CDR3 loop reads CASSQSGGIEAFF. The CDR3 coding sequence is TGTGCCAGCAGCCAATCAGGGGGCATTGAAGCTTTCTTT.

Here the CDR3 DNA reads TGTGCCAGCAGTTTATTGCTCGGGGGGGGGCACTCCTACAATGAGCAGTTCTTC. Residues: CASSLLLGGGHSYNEQFF. V and J are TRBV28 and TRBJ2-1; 8 nucleotides align to TRBD2. V lost 1 base, J lost 0 bases, and 8 bases stayed unmatched. Germline V gene lookup returns CDR1 MDHEN and CDR2 SYDVKM. The CDR3 has 18 amino acids.

The J gene is TRBJ2-7, the V gene TRBV9, with 11 nucleotides matching TRBD2. The germline V gene has CDR1 SGDLS and CDR2 YYNGEE. V trimming: 2 bases; J trimming: 2 bases; junction bases outside the gene matches: 12. This CDR3 has 18 residues. CDR3 region: CASSVGTSGRDSTYEQYF. The CDR3 DNA reads as TGTGCCAGCAGCGTCGGGACTAGCGGCCGGGATTCCACCTACGAGCAGTACTTC.

This chain uses TRBV6-4 with TRBJ2-1; the match to TRBD2 covers 7 bases. Germline V CDR1 and CDR2: MRHNA, SNTAGT. J was trimmed by 9 bases and V by 6 bases; bases with no gene match: 11. The CDR3 extends over 14 amino acids. In DNA form, the CDR3 reads TGTGCCAGCAGCCGCGGTCAACCGGGGGGTGAGCAGTTCTTC. It translates to CASSRGQPGGEQFF.

The chain has TRBV6-6 and TRBJ2-7, with 7 bases lining up with TRBD2. Germline assignment: CDR1 MNHNY and CDR2 SVGAGI (reference sequence). This CDR3 is 13 amino acids long. J was trimmed by 3 bases and V by 6 bases; bases with no gene match: 5. The CDR3 sequence is CASREGGRYEQYF. The CDR3 nucleotides read TGTGCCAGCAGAGAGGGAGGGCGCTACGAGCAGTACTTC.

CDR3 DNA: TGTGCCAGCAGTTCCCATACAGGGCCCACTTCGACGGAAGCTTTCTTT. This codes for CASSSHTGPTSTEAFF. The chain couples TRBV6-5 to TRBJ1-1; D is possibly TRBD1 (6 bases). V gave up 4 bases and J gave up 8 bases, with 23 bases separating them. The CDR3 runs to 16 residues. Germline values: CDR1 MNHEY, CDR2 SVGAGI.

This chain connects TRBV6-5 to TRBJ1-2, with D tentatively TRBD1 (6 bases). Germline V CDR1 and CDR2: MNHEY, SVGAGI. Trimming shortened V by 6 bases and J by 1 base, and 9 bases separated the two germline ends. This CDR3 contains 13 residues. The CDR3 coding sequence is TGTGCCAGCAGCCCAGGGGTTAACTATGGCTACACCTTC. Its protein product is CASSPGVNYGYTF.

The J gene is TRBJ1-4, the V gene TRBV5-8; tentatively, D is TRBD1 (6 bases). The CDR3 is made up of 13 amino acids. CDR1 and CDR2 (germline): SGHTS, YDEGEE. V lost 1 base to trimming and J lost 10 bases, with 11 bases between them. The CDR3 loop is CASSLSGVRKLFF. The CDR3 DNA sequence: TGTGCCAGCAGCTTGTCAGGGGTCAGAAAACTGTTTTTT. Complete variable domain (other parts from reference TRBV5-8 and TRBJ1-4): EAGVTQSPTHLIKTRGQQATLRCSPISGHTSVYWYQQALGLGLQFLLWYDEGEERNRGNFPPRFSGRQFPNYSSELNVNALELEDSALYLCASSLSGVRKLFFGSGTQLSVL.

The chain has TRBV5-4 and TRBJ2-1, with TRBD2 identical over 10 bases. The trim removed 6 bases at V and 3 bases at J, leaving 6 bases unmatched. The CDR3 runs to 15 residues. Germline V gives CDR1 SGHNT, CDR2 YYREEE (reference sequence). CDR3 loop: CASTLAGVLYNEQFF. As DNA, the CDR3 is TGTGCCAGCACTCTAGCGGGAGTGCTCTACAATGAGCAGTTCTTC.

The chain uses TRBV5-4 and TRBJ2-3; D possibly corresponds to TRBD1 (6 bases). Trimming took 1 base from V and 5 from J, leaving 17 bases between them. CDR1 is SGHNT and CDR2 is YYREEE in the germline V gene (reference sequence). CDR3 length: 16 residues. The CDR3 spells CASSLRQGRSGDTQYF. The CDR3 nucleotides are TGTGCCAGCAGCTTGCGGCAGGGGCGGAGTGGAGATACGCAGTATTTT.

In its sample, this clone was seen once. The V gene is TRBV7-9, the J gene TRBJ2-2; D is perhaps TRBD2 (5 bases). Germline V gene data show CDR1 as SEHNR and CDR2 as FQNEAQ (reference sequence). CDR3 length equals 15 residues. V lost 3 bases and J lost 4, with 12 bases in between. CDR3 in DNA: TGTGCCAGCAGCTTGGCGGGTAGTGGCACCGGGGAGCTGTTTTTT. Encoded protein: CASSLAGSGTGELFF.

This clone was detected once. The chain couples TRBV5-1 to TRBJ1-1; D is perhaps TRBD1 (6 bases). CDR1 and CDR2 from the germline V gene are SGHRS and YFSETQ. Trimming pared 7 bases from V and 4 bases from J, leaving 17 bases between. CDR3 length: 14 residues. The CDR3 region is CASSQQGLPTEAFF. The CDR3 DNA follows: TGCGCCAGCTCTCAACAGGGTTTGCCCACTGAAGCTTTCTTT. Combining the CDR3 with reference TRBV5-1 and TRBJ1-1 gives the whole variable domain KAGVTQTPRYLIKTRGQQVTLSCSPISGHRSVSWYQQTPGQGLQFLFEYFSETQRNKGNFPGRFSGRQFSNSRSEMNVSTLELGDSALYLCASSQQGLPTEAFFGQGTRLTVV.

The chain has TRBV27 and TRBJ2-2; possible D gene TRBD1, 5 bases. The germline gives CDR1 MNHEY, CDR2 SMNVEV (reference sequence). V was shortened by 1 base and J by 8 bases, with 8 bases between the two germline ends. The CDR3 runs to 13 residues. CDR3 in amino acids: CASSLYWTGELFF. The CDR3 nucleotides are TGTGCCAGCAGTTTATATTGGACAGGGGAGCTGTTTTTT.

This sequence joins TRBV18 and TRBJ2-7; 8 nucleotides match TRBD2. Germline loops: CDR1 KGHSH, CDR2 LQKENI. With V trimmed by 5 bases and J by 3 bases, 9 bases remained unmatched. This CDR3 spans 15 amino acids. This CDR3 reads CASSVSGGAGYEQYF. DNA for the CDR3: TGTGCCAGCTCAGTTTCCGGGGGGGCCGGCTACGAGCAGTACTTC.

The V gene is TRBV18, the J gene TRBJ2-1; tentative D call: TRBD2 (7 bases). This CDR3 has 16 amino acids. V was clipped by 0 bases and J by 8 bases, with 17 bases between them. Germline-derived CDR1 and CDR2 are KGHSH and LQKENI. DNA for the CDR3: TGTGCCAGCTCACCACCGATTCTCTCGGGGGGCGATGAGCAGTTCTTC. It is translated as CASSPPILSGGDEQFF.

The chain joins TRBV10-3 to TRBJ2-1; perhaps TRBD2 as D (7 bases). This CDR3 is 17 amino acids long. Trimming stripped 9 bases from V and 7 bases from J, with 28 bases between. The germline V gene encodes CDR1 ENHRY and CDR2 SYGVKD. The CDR3: CAINQGMTGGPRNEQFF. As DNA, the CDR3 is TGTGCCATTAATCAGGGGATGACGGGGGGACCTCGTAATGAGCAGTTCTTC.

V is TRBV2 and J is TRBJ2-1, with D maybe TRBD1 (5 bases). This CDR3 spans 15 amino acids. With 4 bases removed from V and 0 bases from J, the gap between germline ends came to 10 bases. Per germline, CDR1 SNHLY and CDR2 FYNNEI. The CDR3 region is CASSADINSYNEQFF. For the CDR3, the DNA is TGTGCCAGCAGTGCGGACATAAACTCCTACAATGAGCAGTTCTTC.

The chain uses TRBV18 and TRBJ1-2; 8 bases agree with TRBD1. Germline V lookup: CDR1 KGHSH, CDR2 LQKENI. The CDR3 has 14 amino acids. The J segment lost 7 bases and the V segment lost 3 bases, leaving 7 bases of the junction unmatched. The CDR3 region has the DNA TGTGCCAGCTCACCCCCACAGGGGGAGATTGGCTACACCTTC. Protein: CASSPPQGEIGYTF. Combining the CDR3 with reference TRBV18 and TRBJ1-2 gives the whole variable domain NAGVMQNPRHLVRRRGQEARLRCSPMKGHSHVYWYRQLPEEGLKFMVYLQKENIIDESGMPKERFSAEFPKEGPSILRIQQVVRGDSAAYFCASSPPQGEIGYTFGSGTRLTVV.